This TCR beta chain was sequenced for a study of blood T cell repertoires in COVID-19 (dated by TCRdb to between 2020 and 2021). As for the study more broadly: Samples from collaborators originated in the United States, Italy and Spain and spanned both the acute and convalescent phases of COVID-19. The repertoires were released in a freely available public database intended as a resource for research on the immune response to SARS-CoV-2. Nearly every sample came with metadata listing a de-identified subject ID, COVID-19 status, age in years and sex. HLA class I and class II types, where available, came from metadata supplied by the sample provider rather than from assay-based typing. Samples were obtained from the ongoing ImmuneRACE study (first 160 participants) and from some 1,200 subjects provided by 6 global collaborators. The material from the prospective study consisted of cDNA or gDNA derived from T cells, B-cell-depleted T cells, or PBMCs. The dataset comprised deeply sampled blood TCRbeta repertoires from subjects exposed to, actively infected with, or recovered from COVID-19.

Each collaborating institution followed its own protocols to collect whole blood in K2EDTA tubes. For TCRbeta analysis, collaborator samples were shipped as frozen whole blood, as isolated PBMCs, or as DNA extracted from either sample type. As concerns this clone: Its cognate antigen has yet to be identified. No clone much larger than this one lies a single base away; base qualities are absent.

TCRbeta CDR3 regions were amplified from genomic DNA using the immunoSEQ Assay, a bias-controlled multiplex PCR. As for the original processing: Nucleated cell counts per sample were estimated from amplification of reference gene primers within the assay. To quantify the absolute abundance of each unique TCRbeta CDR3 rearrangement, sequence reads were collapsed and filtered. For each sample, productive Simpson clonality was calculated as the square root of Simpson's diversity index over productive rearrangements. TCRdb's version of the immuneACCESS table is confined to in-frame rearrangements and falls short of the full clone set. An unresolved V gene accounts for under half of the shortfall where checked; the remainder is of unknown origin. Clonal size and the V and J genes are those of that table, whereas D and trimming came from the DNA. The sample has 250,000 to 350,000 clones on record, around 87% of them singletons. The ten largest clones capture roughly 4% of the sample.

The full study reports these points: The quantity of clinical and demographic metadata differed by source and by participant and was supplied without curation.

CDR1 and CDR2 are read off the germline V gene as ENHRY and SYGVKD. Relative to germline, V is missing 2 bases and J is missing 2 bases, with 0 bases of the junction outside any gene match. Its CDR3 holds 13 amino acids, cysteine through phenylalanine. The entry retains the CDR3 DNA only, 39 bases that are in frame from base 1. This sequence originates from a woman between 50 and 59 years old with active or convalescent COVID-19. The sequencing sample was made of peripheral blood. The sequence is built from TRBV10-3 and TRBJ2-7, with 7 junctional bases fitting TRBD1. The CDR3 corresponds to CAISEDRAYEQYF. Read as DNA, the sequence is TGTGCCATCAGTGAGGACAGGGCCTACGAGCAGTACTTC.